Listed here are 27 T cell receptor beta chains from one sample, sequenced in a study of T-cell memory formation after mild COVID-19. Each CDR3 protein gets one entry after TCRdb re-called the 5' RACE reads with MiXCR. The sample gives fewer than 300,000 distinct CDR3 sequences, more than 15% of which show up once; more than 20% is in the top ten. Material: PBMCs or a T cell subset sorted from them (not recorded which). The receptors here all came from a man aged 18 to 30 who had mild COVID-19 (a few samples of this study predate the infection). Cell type and time point are not known.

This clonotype was seen a handful of times. The chain recombines TRBV7-2 with TRBJ1-5; possibly TRBD1 for D (6 bases). This CDR3 has 16 residues. CDR1 and CDR2 (germline): SGHTA, FQGNSA. Trimming stripped 5 bases from V and 5 bases from J, with 19 bases between. The CDR3 nucleotides read TGTGCCAGCAGCCCCAAGGTGGGGGCGGACGATCAGCCCCAGCATTTT. Protein sequence: CASSPKVGADDQPQHF.

The V gene is TRBV19, the J gene TRBJ2-1; TRBD2 agrees at 8 bases. Germline CDR1 and CDR2: LNHDA and SQIVND (reference sequence). Trimming at V came to 5 bases and at J to 2 bases, leaving 8 bases not matched to a gene. The CDR3 spans 16 residues. The CDR3 region has the DNA TGTGCCAGTAGTGGGAAAAGCGGGGGACCCTACAATGAGCAGTTCTTC. Its translation is CASSGKSGGPYNEQFF.

The J gene is TRBJ1-5, the V gene TRBV6-4, with D unclear. This CDR3 is built from 10 residues. V was cut by 9 bases and J by 5 bases, with 5 bases left in between. Looked up from germline, CDR1 is MRHNA and CDR2 is SNTAGT. The CDR3 reads CARRYQPQHF. The CDR3 coding sequence is TGTGCCAGGAGATATCAGCCCCAGCATTTT.

This clonotype appeared a few times. This chain connects TRBV4-1 to TRBJ1-3, with a weak D call TRBD1 (6 bases). The CDR3 contains 14 residues. The V end lost 4 bases, the J end lost 2 bases, and 9 bases lay between the germline ends. CDR1 is MGHRA, CDR2 YSYEKL, per germline. Here the CDR3 DNA reads TGCGCCAGCAGCCGAACAGGGACTGGAAACACCATATATTTT. Amino acid sequence: CASSRTGTGNTIYF.

This clonotype was observed a handful of times. V is TRBV12-3 or TRBV12-4 and J is TRBJ1-1; 8 positions match TRBD1. With 6 bases clipped from V and 6 bases from J, the junction kept 9 bases outside the gene matches. The CDR3 has 14 residues. CDR3 loop: CASSYNRGKSEAFF. DNA of the CDR3: TGTGCCAGCAGCTACAACAGGGGGAAATCTGAAGCTTTCTTT.

The V gene is TRBV7-3, the J gene TRBJ2-7; the match to TRBD2 covers 7 bases. Trimming at V came to 6 bases and at J to 0 bases, leaving 5 bases not matched to a gene. This CDR3 contains 14 residues. Germline V gives CDR1 SGHTA, CDR2 FQGTGA. The CDR3 sequence: CASSPRGDSYEQYF. CDR3 DNA: TGTGCCAGCAGTCCCCGGGGGGACTCCTACGAGCAGTACTTC.

The J gene is TRBJ2-7, the V gene TRBV2, with a possible D match to TRBD1 (5 bases). With 4 bases removed from V and 2 bases from J, the gap between germline ends came to 9 bases. This CDR3 is built from 13 residues. Germline CDR1 SNHLY, CDR2 FYNNEI. In DNA, the CDR3 is TGTGCCAGCAGTGCCCAGGGTACCTACGAGCAGTACTTC. Its translation is CASSAQGTYEQYF.

The rearrangement links TRBV12-3 or TRBV12-4 to TRBJ2-7, with D perhaps TRBD2 (6 bases). The CDR3 sequence is 14 residues long. V lost 2 bases to trimming and J lost 5 bases, with 13 bases between them. Here the CDR3 reads CASSLSAGKDEQYF. CDR3 nucleotide sequence: TGTGCCAGCAGTTTATCGGCGGGGAAGGACGAGCAGTACTTC.

In this sample, this clonotype turned up a few times. The chain employs TRBV4-1 and TRBJ2-5; D tentatively reads TRBD1 or TRBD2 (5 bases each). V was pared by 1 base and J by 2 bases, with 8 bases between. The CDR3 sequence is 14 residues long. Germline V gene data show CDR1 as MGHRA and CDR2 as YSYEKL. As DNA, the CDR3 is TGCGCCAGCAGCCAAGTTGGGGGTCAAGAGACCCAGTACTTC. This translates into CASSQVGGQETQYF.

The gene calls are TRBV30 and TRBJ2-4; possible D gene TRBD1, 6 bases. Trimming removed 5 bases at V and 0 bases at J, with 8 bases between. Germline CDR1 reads GTSNPN; CDR2 reads SVGIG (reference sequence). The CDR3 contains 13 residues. The CDR3 DNA reads as TGTGCCTGGGAGGGGGTAGCCAAAAACATTCAGTACTTC. This translates into CAWEGVAKNIQYF.

This chain connects TRBV20-1 to TRBJ2-2; D is undetermined. The CDR3 length is 12 residues. Trimming stripped 0 bases from V and 9 bases from J, with 8 bases between. Germline-derived CDR1 and CDR2 are DFQATT and SNEGSKA (reference sequence). Written as DNA, the CDR3 is TGCAGTGCTAGAGAGGGTGTCAGGGAGCTGTTTTTT. Encoded protein: CSAREGVRELFF.

CDR3 sequence (DNA): TGTGCCAGCAGCTCTCAGACAGTACCCAATCAGCCCCAGCATTTT. This encodes CASSSQTVPNQPQHF. This chain links TRBV5-6 with TRBJ1-5; D possibly corresponds to TRBD1 (5 bases). Trimming removed 3 bases at V and 3 bases at J, with 13 bases between. Germline assignment: CDR1 SGHDT and CDR2 YYEEEE. This CDR3 is built from 15 residues.

This clonotype appeared many times. V is TRBV11-2 and J is TRBJ1-2; a possible D gene is TRBD1 (5 bases). The CDR3 is 10 residues long. Germline lookup yields CDR1 SGHAT and CDR2 FQNNGV. The CDR3 is CVTGGYGYTF. DNA for the CDR3: TGTGTTACAGGCGGCTATGGCTACACCTTC.

At least ten counts were recorded for this clonotype. The chain joins TRBV11-2 to TRBJ2-1, with 7 bases matching TRBD1. The CDR3 totals 14 residues. V was clipped by 5 bases and J by 1 base; unmatched bases: 2. Germline assignment: CDR1 SGHAT and CDR2 FQNNGV. CDR3 in amino acids: CASSRDSSYNEQFF. CDR3 coding DNA: TGTGCCAGCAGCCGGGACAGTTCCTACAATGAGCAGTTCTTC.

The CDR3 spells CASSHDKPHLDEQFF. CDR3 DNA sequence: TGTGCCAGCAGCCATGACAAACCCCACCTAGATGAGCAGTTCTTC. The rearrangement uses TRBV7-9 and TRBJ2-1; unclear D gene. Germline lookup yields CDR1 SEHNR and CDR2 FQNEAQ (reference sequence). V dropped 5 bases and J dropped 8 bases, with 19 bases sitting between them. The CDR3 spans 15 residues.

The sample holds many counts of this clonotype. The chain recombines TRBV20-1 with TRBJ2-2; either TRBD1 or TRBD2 may supply D (7 bases each). Trimming removed 1 base at V and 6 bases at J, with 15 bases between. This CDR3 contains 15 residues. CDR1 is DFQATT, CDR2 SNEGSKA, per germline (reference sequence). CDR3 nucleotides: TGCAGTGCTAGAGCAGGGGGAGGGCAATCCGGGGAGCTGTTTTTT. Its protein product is CSARAGGGQSGELFF.

A few counts support this clonotype. The rearrangement joins TRBV20-1 to TRBJ2-5; 7 bases fit TRBD1. Germline V gene lookup returns CDR1 DFQATT and CDR2 SNEGSKA (reference sequence). Trimming at V came to 0 bases and at J to 1 base, leaving 5 bases not matched to a gene. The CDR3 is 15 amino acids. The CDR3 reads CSARDPRTGQETQYF. The CDR3 DNA reads TGCAGTGCTAGAGATCCCCGGACAGGCCAAGAGACCCAGTACTTC.

V and J are TRBV7-2 and TRBJ1-1, with 10 positions matching TRBD1. The germline V gene encodes CDR1 SGHTA and CDR2 FQGNSA. This CDR3 comprises 13 residues. The V gene end was trimmed by 8 bases and the J gene end by 0 bases; junction bases not matched to a gene: 0. The CDR3 nucleotides read TGTGCCAGCGGACAGGGGGTGAACACTGAAGCTTTCTTT. Translating gives CASGQGVNTEAFF.

There are a few counts of this clonotype. The chain has TRBV15 and TRBJ2-7, with D unclear. The CDR3 is 13 amino acids. V lost 0 bases and J 2 bases, leaving 5 bases between the germline ends. CDR1 is LNHNV, CDR2 YYDKDF, per germline (reference sequence). This chain's CDR3 is CATSREHTYEQYV. DNA for the CDR3: TGTGCCACCAGCAGAGAACACACCTACGAGCAGTACGTC.

This clonotype was detected a few times. The rearrangement joins TRBV5-4 to TRBJ2-1; D unresolved. The V and J ends lost 3 bases and 1 base respectively, with 11 bases between them. This CDR3 spans 15 amino acids. The germline V gene has CDR1 SGHNT and CDR2 YYREEE (reference sequence). The CDR3 here is CASSSDGFSYNEQFF. The CDR3 region has the DNA TGTGCCAGCAGCTCGGACGGATTTTCCTACAATGAGCAGTTCTTC.

The rearrangement uses TRBV5-1 and TRBJ2-1; 13 bases are shared with TRBD2. Germline CDR1 reads SGHRS; CDR2 reads YFSETQ. V was pared by 3 bases and J by 10 bases, with 4 bases of the junction left unmatched. This CDR3 has 14 amino acids. The CDR3 is CASSSTSGGAEQFF. Here the CDR3 DNA reads TGCGCCAGCAGCTCTACTAGCGGGGGGGCAGAGCAGTTCTTC. Looking up the rest from reference TRBV5-1 and TRBJ2-1 gives the full variable domain: KAGVTQTPRYLIKTRGQQVTLSCSPISGHRSVSWYQQTPGQGLQFLFEYFSETQRNKGNFPGRFSGRQFSNSRSEMNVSTLELGDSALYLCASSSTSGGAEQFFGPGTRLTVL.

This clonotype came up many times. The chain links TRBV24-1 to TRBJ2-3; 8 bases match TRBD2. J gave up 5 bases and V 4 bases, and 7 bases lay outside the gene matches. This CDR3 is built from 15 residues. Germline CDR1 reads KGHDR; CDR2 reads SFDVKD. The CDR3 loop is CATSDPGGVGDTQYF. As DNA, the CDR3 is TGTGCCACCAGTGACCCCGGGGGGGTAGGAGATACGCAGTATTTT.

V and J are TRBV18 and TRBJ1-1; D might be TRBD1 (5 bases). CDR3 size: 13 residues. Trimming took 5 bases from V and 1 from J, leaving 8 bases between them. From germline, CDR1 is KGHSH and CDR2 LQKENI. The CDR3 bases are TGTGCCAGCTCAGACAGCGAGAACACTGAAGCTTTCTTT. It is translated as CASSDSENTEAFF.

The chain uses TRBV6-2 or TRBV6-3 and TRBJ2-1; 11 positions match TRBD2. The CDR3 spans 15 residues. Germline V gene lookup returns CDR1 MNHEY and CDR2 SVGEGT. With V trimmed by 6 bases and J by 3 bases, 4 bases remained unmatched. This chain's CDR3 is CASSLGLAVYNEQFF. The CDR3 nucleotides are TGTGCCAGCAGCCTGGGACTAGCGGTCTACAATGAGCAGTTCTTC.

V usage is TRBV29-1 and J usage is TRBJ2-1; tentative D call: TRBD2 (5 bases). With 2 bases removed from V and 10 bases from J, the gap between germline ends came to 12 bases. This CDR3 has 12 amino acids. Germline V gives CDR1 SQVTM, CDR2 ANQGSEA. The CDR3 loop is CSVEKAVREQFF. Written as DNA, the CDR3 is TGCAGCGTTGAAAAAGCGGTCCGCGAGCAGTTCTTC.

There are a few counts of this clonotype. The chain is built from TRBV6-6 and TRBJ2-5; 7 bases match TRBD1. Germline assignment: CDR1 MNHNY and CDR2 SVGAGI (reference sequence). V gave up 2 bases and J gave up 0 bases; unmatched junction bases: 3. CDR3 length: 15 amino acids. The CDR3 spells CASSYGTEYQETQYF. As DNA, the CDR3 is TGTGCCAGCAGTTACGGGACAGAATACCAAGAGACCCAGTACTTC.

This clonotype occurred a few times. The chain recombines TRBV5-1 with TRBJ1-2; TRBD1 matches at 7 bases. Losses at the gene ends were 1 base for V and 4 bases for J; bases not matched to a gene: 7. Germline CDR1 SGHRS, CDR2 YFSETQ. The CDR3 has 15 residues. The CDR3 coding sequence is TGCGCCAGCAGCTTGTCCGGGACAGCTCCCTATGGCTACACCTTC. The encoded protein is CASSLSGTAPYGYTF. Complete variable domain (other parts from reference TRBV5-1 and TRBJ1-2): KAGVTQTPRYLIKTRGQQVTLSCSPISGHRSVSWYQQTPGQGLQFLFEYFSETQRNKGNFPGRFSGRQFSNSRSEMNVSTLELGDSALYLCASSLSGTAPYGYTFGSGTRLTVV.